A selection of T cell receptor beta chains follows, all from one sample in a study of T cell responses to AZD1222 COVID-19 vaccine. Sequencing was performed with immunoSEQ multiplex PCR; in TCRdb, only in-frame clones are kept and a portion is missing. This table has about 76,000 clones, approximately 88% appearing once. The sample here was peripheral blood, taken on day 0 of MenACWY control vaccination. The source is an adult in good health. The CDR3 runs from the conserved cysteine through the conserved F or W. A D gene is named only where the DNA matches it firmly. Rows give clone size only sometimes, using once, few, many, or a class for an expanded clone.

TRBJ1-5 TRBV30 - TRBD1 TGTGCCTGGGGGAGACAGGGGAGTCAGCCCCAGCATTTT CAWGRQGSQPQHF
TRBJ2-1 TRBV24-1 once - TGTGCCACCAGCCCCACAGGGGGCGAAGGCTCGACTAGCGGGGAGCAGTTCTTC CATSPTGGEGSTSGEQFF
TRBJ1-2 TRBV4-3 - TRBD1 TGCGCCAGCAGCCAGGGGACAGGGTCTAGTGGCTACACCTTC CASSQGTGSSGYTF
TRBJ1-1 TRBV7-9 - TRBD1 TGTGCCAGCAGCTTTCAGGACAGGGGTACTGAAGCTTTCTTT CASSFQDRGTEAFF
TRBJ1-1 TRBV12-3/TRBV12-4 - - TGTGCCAGCAGTTTAGGTGTCACTGAAGCTTTCTTT CASSLGVTEAFF
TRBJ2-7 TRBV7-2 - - TGTGCCAGCAGTAGTCGACCCTCGGGAGCCTACGAGCAGTACTTC CASSSRPSGAYEQYF
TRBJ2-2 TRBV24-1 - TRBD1 TGTGCCACCAGTTGGACAGGAGACACCGGGGAGCTGTTTTTT CATSWTGDTGELFF
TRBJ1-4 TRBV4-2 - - TGTGCCAGCAGCCAGGAACCCGGTGGGGTTAATGAAAAACTGTTTTTT CASSQEPGGVNEKLFF
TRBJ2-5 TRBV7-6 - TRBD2 TGTGCCAGCAGCGTACCCACTACTAGCGGGATGAGTAGTCAAGAGACCCAGTACTTC CASSVPTTSGMSSQETQYF
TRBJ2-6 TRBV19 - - TGTGCCAGCTTTTCCTCTGGGGCCAACGTCCTGACTTTC CASFSSGANVLTF
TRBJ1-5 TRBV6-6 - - TGTGCCAGCAGTTTTACGGCCTCCTCTCAGCCCCAGCATTTT CASSFTASSQPQHF
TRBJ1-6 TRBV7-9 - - TGTGCCAGCGGCTCCCTTGACGGACCTGGGGCTAGTTCACCCCTCCACTTT CASGSLDGPGASSPLHF
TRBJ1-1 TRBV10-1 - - TGCGCCAGCCGGGACGGCTTGAACACTGAAGCTTTCTTT CASRDGLNTEAFF
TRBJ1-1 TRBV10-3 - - TGTGCCATCAGTGCGAGCGGAAACACTGAAGCTTTCTTT CAISASGNTEAFF
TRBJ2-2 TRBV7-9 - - TGTGCCAGCCTAGAGCCGGGACAGCGGGACACCGGGGAGCTGTTTTTT CASLEPGQRDTGELFF
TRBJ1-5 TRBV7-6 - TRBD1 TGTGCCAGCAGCTTAGTAGCGGGACAGGGGTCCAATCAGCCCCAGCATTTT CASSLVAGQGSNQPQHF
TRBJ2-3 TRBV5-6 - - TGTGCCAGCAGCTTGGTCCCGGGAGTGGGCCCAGATACGCAGTATTTT CASSLVPGVGPDTQYF
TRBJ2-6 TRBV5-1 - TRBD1 TGCGCCAGCAGCTTGGGAGGAACAGGGGGCTCTGGGGCCAACGTCCTGACTTTC CASSLGGTGGSGANVLTF
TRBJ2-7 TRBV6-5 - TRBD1 TGTGCCAGCAGGGATTTACGACAGGGGAGCTACGAGCAGTACTTC CASRDLRQGSYEQYF
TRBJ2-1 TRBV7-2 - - TGTGCCAGCAGCCTTAGCGGGACAGGACTTATCAATGAGCAGTTCTTC CASSLSGTGLINEQFF
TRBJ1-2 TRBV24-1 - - TGTGCCACCAGTGAATGGAACGACTACACCTTC CATSEWNDYTF
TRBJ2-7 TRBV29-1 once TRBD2 TGCAGCGTTGAAGACTCCGGGACTAGCAGCTACGAGCAGTACTTC CSVEDSGTSSYEQYF
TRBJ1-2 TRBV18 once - TGTGCCAGCTCCCTTGCAGGGAATAACTATGGCTACACCTTC CASSLAGNNYGYTF
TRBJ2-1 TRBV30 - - TGTGCCTGGTTATGGGGGGGTGGACAGTTCTCCTACAATGAGCAGTTCTTC CAWLWGGGQFSYNEQFF
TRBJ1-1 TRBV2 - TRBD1 TGTGCCAGCAGTGCTACAGGGGACTACACTGAAGCTTTCTTT CASSATGDYTEAFF
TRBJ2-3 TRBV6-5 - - TGTGCCGCCAACGTCCCGGGTGCAGATACGCAGTATTTT CAANVPGADTQYF
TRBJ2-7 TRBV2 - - TGTGCCAGCAGTGGGAACGAGCAGTACTTC CASSGNEQYF
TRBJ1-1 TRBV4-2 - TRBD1 TGTGCCAGCAGCCCGGAGGGACAGGAATGGGACACTGAAGCTTTCTTT CASSPEGQEWDTEAFF
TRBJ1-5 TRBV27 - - TGTGCCGGACCCTTCGACCAGCCCCAGCATTTT CAGPFDQPQHF
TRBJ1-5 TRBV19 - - TGTGCCAGTAAGAACAGGGGCAATCAGCCCCAGCATTTT CASKNRGNQPQHF
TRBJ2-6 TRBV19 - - TGTGCCAGTAGGGGGGATGCTCGGGCCAACGTCCTGACTTTC CASRGDARANVLTF